This TCR beta chain was identified in a study of blood T cells in healthy people across ages. Donors were healthy Caucasian individuals from Russia aged about 6 to 100. The germline V gene has CDR1 DFQATT and CDR2 SNEGSKA (reference sequence). Losses at the gene ends were 3 bases for V and 1 base for J; bases not matched to a gene: 4. The CDR3 consists of 14 residues. A second PCR, run for roughly 7 to 12 cycles, used a sample-barcoded 5' primer plus a J-beta primer mix. All samples gave at least 2.5 million CDR3-containing paired-end reads. Via MiXCR, TCRdb re-called the 5' RACE reads, giving one row per CDR3 protein. The table records 1.5 million to 2 million distinct CDR3 sequences, roughly a third of them present only once.

The sample consisted of blood. The source of this sequence is a woman aged 30 to 39 in good health. The chain recombines TRBV20-1 with TRBJ2-7, with TRBD2 matching 9 bases. DNA for the CDR3: TGCAGTGCTAGTACTGCGGGAGGGTCCTACGAGCAGTACTTC. Its protein product is CSASTAGGSYEQYF.